The subject of this entry is one T cell receptor (beta chain). Its target is unknown. This specimen comes from a study of long-term antiretroviral therapy in people with HIV. This was the immunoSEQ v3.0 assay at survey level. Method: immunoSEQ multiplex PCR; TCRdb's copy keeps in-frame clones and lacks some. The sample yields 21,000 or so clones, roughly 82% seen once. Study findings and constraints: Pre-ART-expanded clones dominated the repertoire at all time points.

V was trimmed by 4 bases and J by 0 bases, leaving 12 bases between them. Per the germline V gene, CDR1 is SQVTM and CDR2 is ANQGSEA. The CDR3 is 14 residues long. This clonotype was sampled from a man aged 50 to 59 with HIV. Specimen: unsorted PBMCs, collected 0.3 years after starting antiretroviral therapy. V usage is TRBV29-1 and J usage is TRBJ1-2; D gene uncertain. The DNA for the CDR3 is TGCAGCGTTGGTCGACTACAAGCTAACTATGGCTACACCTTC. It yields the protein CSVGRLQANYGYTF.